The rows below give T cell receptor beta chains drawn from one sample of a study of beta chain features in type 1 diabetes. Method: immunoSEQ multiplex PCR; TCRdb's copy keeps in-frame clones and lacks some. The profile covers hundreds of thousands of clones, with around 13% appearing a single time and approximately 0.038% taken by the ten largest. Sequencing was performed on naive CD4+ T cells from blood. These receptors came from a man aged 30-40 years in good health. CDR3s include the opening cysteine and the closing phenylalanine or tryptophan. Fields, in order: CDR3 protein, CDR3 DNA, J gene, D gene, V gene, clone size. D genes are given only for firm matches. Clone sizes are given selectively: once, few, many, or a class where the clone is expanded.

CATSRDPGANVLTF TGTGCCACCAGCAGAGATCCGGGGGCCAACGTCCTGACTTTC TRBJ2-6 NA TRBV15 NA
CASSFGTEAFF TGTGCCAGCAGCTTCGGCACTGAAGCTTTCTTT TRBJ1-1 NA TRBV11-3 few
CASSQDFATRPNYGYTF TGCGCCAGCAGCCAAGATTTTGCCACACGCCCTAACTATGGCTACACCTTC TRBJ1-2 NA TRBV4-1 NA
CASSRDGISNQPQHF TGTGCCAGCAGCCGGGACGGGATTAGCAATCAGCCCCAGCATTTT TRBJ1-5 NA TRBV11-2 NA
CASSLGPSTDTQYF TGTGCCAGCAGCTTAGGCCCTAGCACAGATACGCAGTATTTT TRBJ2-3 NA TRBV7-2 NA
CAWSLILAGWGDTQYF TGTGCCTGGAGTCTCATACTAGCGGGATGGGGAGATACGCAGTATTTT TRBJ2-3 TRBD2 TRBV30 NA
CASSSALFTDTQYF TGTGCCAGCAGCTCTGCTCTATTCACAGATACGCAGTATTTT TRBJ2-3 NA TRBV11-2 NA
CAWSVDLDGAQYF TGTGCCTGGAGTGTCGACTTGGACGGGGCCCAGTACTTC TRBJ2-5 NA TRBV30 NA
CASSGRLAGGSGAKNIQYF TGTGCCAGCAGCGGACGACTAGCGGGAGGATCAGGGGCCAAAAACATTCAGTACTTC TRBJ2-4 TRBD2 TRBV13 NA
CASSQVQGGRYEQFF TGTGCCAGCAGCCAAGTGCAGGGAGGACGGTATGAGCAGTTCTTC TRBJ2-1 NA TRBV14 few
CASSLLPGETQYF TGTGCCAGCAGCTTGCTACCGGGAGAGACCCAGTACTTC TRBJ2-5 NA TRBV5-4 few
CASSWRDVGYNEQFF TGTGCCAGCAGCTGGAGGGATGTGGGTTACAATGAGCAGTTCTTC TRBJ2-1 NA TRBV7-9 few
CSAPRDHGSTGELFF TGCAGCGCCCCCCGCGACCACGGGAGCACCGGGGAGCTGTTTTTT TRBJ2-2 NA TRBV29-1 NA
CASNYNRGLGEQYF TGTGCCAGCAATTACAACAGGGGGCTGGGGGAGCAGTACTTC TRBJ2-7 TRBD1 TRBV6-5 NA
CASSRPVEYGYTF TGTGCCAGCAGCCGTCCAGTAGAGTATGGCTACACCTTC TRBJ1-2 NA TRBV5-4 NA
CAWSVVTGRRNGYTF TGTGCCTGGAGTGTAGTAACAGGGCGGAGAAATGGCTACACCTTC TRBJ1-2 NA TRBV30 NA
CASRPDRDTYEQYF TGTGCCAGCAGACCGGACAGGGACACCTACGAGCAGTACTTC TRBJ2-7 TRBD1 TRBV6-6 few
CASSHDGQGANQPQHF TGTGCCAGCAGCCATGACGGACAGGGTGCTAATCAGCCCCAGCATTTT TRBJ1-5 TRBD1 TRBV4-2 NA
CASSLVAHPDYEQFF TGTGCCAGCAGCTTAGTGGCCCACCCGGATTATGAGCAGTTCTTC TRBJ2-1 NA TRBV7-2 few
CASTALSGANVLTF TGTGCCAGCACCGCCCTGTCTGGGGCCAACGTCCTGACTTTC TRBJ2-6 NA TRBV6-1 few
CASSVDLTVSREQFF TGTGCCAGCAGCGTAGATCTGACCGTTTCTAGGGAGCAGTTCTTC TRBJ2-1 NA TRBV9 few
CASSIRGSTNEKLFF TGTGCCAGCAGCATTCGAGGGTCAACTAATGAAAAACTGTTTTTT TRBJ1-4 NA TRBV13 NA
CASSQTGGPQETQYF TGTGCCAGCAGCCAAACCGGGGGTCCTCAAGAGACCCAGTACTTC TRBJ2-5 NA TRBV7-7 NA
CASRGGSGTDEQFF TGTGCCAGCAGGGGGGGGAGCGGGACCGATGAGCAGTTCTTC TRBJ2-1 TRBD2 TRBV25-1 few
CASSPWQGTAKNIQYF TGTGCCAGCAGCCCCTGGCAGGGAACAGCCAAAAACATTCAGTACTTC TRBJ2-4 NA TRBV5-4 NA
CASRQGAAETQYF TGTGCCAGCCGACAGGGGGCTGCGGAGACCCAGTACTTC TRBJ2-5 TRBD1 TRBV7-8 few
CASRLPWKIGGTQYF TGTGCAAGTCGCTTACCCTGGAAGATAGGAGGGACCCAGTACTTC TRBJ2-5 NA TRBV12-2 few
CASSLVDPGELFF TGCGCCAGCAGCTTGGTGGATCCTGGGGAGCTGTTTTTT TRBJ2-2 NA TRBV5-1 NA
CASSLGPSGGSVGYEQYF TGCGCCAGCAGCTTGGGTCCCAGCGGGGGGAGCGTAGGCTACGAGCAGTACTTC TRBJ2-7 TRBD2 TRBV5-1 few
CASSYSTATAGYTF TGTGCCAGCAGTTACTCGACGGCAACTGCGGGCTACACCTTC TRBJ1-2 NA TRBV6-5 few
CASSTGLTDTQYF TGCGCCAGCAGCACAGGGTTAACAGATACGCAGTATTTT TRBJ2-3 NA TRBV5-1 NA
CASNRVSGHTGELFF TGTGCCAGCAACCGTGTGAGCGGCCACACCGGGGAGCTGTTTTTT TRBJ2-2 NA TRBV6-1 few
CASSLEGGRVDTQYF TGTGCCAGCAGCTTAGAGGGGGGGCGAGTAGATACGCAGTATTTT TRBJ2-3 NA TRBV7-2 NA
CASSLAGLAGVETQYF TGTGCCAGCAGCTTAGCCGGACTAGCGGGAGTTGAGACCCAGTACTTC TRBJ2-5 TRBD2 TRBV7-8 NA
CASSSKSGTDTQYF TGCGCCAGCAGCTCCAAAAGTGGGACAGATACGCAGTATTTT TRBJ2-3 NA TRBV4-3 NA
CASSVFASGGIEQFF TGTGCCAGCAGCGTATTTGCTAGCGGGGGGATTGAGCAGTTCTTC TRBJ2-1 TRBD2 TRBV9 few
CASSPAGQGVYEQYF TGTGCCAGCTCACCAGCGGGACAGGGAGTCTACGAGCAGTACTTC TRBJ2-7 TRBD1 TRBV18 NA